The 23 T cell receptor gamma chains below all came from one sample that was sequenced in a study of Vδ1+ human thymocytes. General study findings and limits: Thymic TRG and TRD repertoires appeared highly polyclonal.

No antigen has been assigned to these receptors. The template was reverse-transcribed extracted RNA. Pooled V-gene forward primers with one constant-region reverse primer generated the CDR3 amplicons by multiplex PCR. TCRdb re-processed the multiplex PCR reads via CATT. The table lists around 11,000 gamma-chain clones, around 40% of them singletons. The sequencing input was Vdelta1+ gamma-delta thymocytes from the thymus. Subset specified: FACS-sorted CD3+ TCRalphabeta- TCRVdelta1+ TCRVdelta2- thymocytes. The receptors here all came from a boy younger than two who had congenital heart surgery.

V is TRGV8 and J is TRGJ1 or TRGJ2. No J gene was available from TCRdb, and it was assigned here by a germline match of the DNA. Germline loops: CDR1 VENAVY, CDR2 YDSYNSRV. This CDR3 has 12 residues. The trim removed 2 bases at V and 6 bases at J, leaving 4 bases unmatched. CDR3 sequence: CATWDKGYKKLF. CDR3 sequence (DNA): TGTGCCACCTGGGATAAAGGTTATAAGAAACTCTTT.

The chain has TRGV4 and TRGJ1 or TRGJ2. As TCRdb names no J gene, one was assigned here on the basis of a DNA match to germline. This CDR3 has 12 residues. V dropped 10 bases and J dropped 1; count of bases not matched to a gene: 7. Germline values: CDR1 EGSTGY, CDR2 YDSYTSSV. This CDR3 is CATTPNYYKKLF. CDR3 nucleotide sequence: TGTGCCACGACGCCTAATTATTATAAGAAACTCTTT.

The V gene lacks a call, and TRGJ1 or TRGJ2 is the J gene. The CDR3 consists of 15 residues. This CDR3 reads CATWDGPDHYYKKLF. DNA of the CDR3: TGTGCCACCTGGGACGGCCCTGACCATTATTATAAGAAACTCTTT.

This chain connects TRGV2 to TRGJ1 or TRGJ2. The J gene was not available in TCRdb and was assigned here by matching the DNA to germline segments. The CDR3 length is 18 residues. With V trimmed by 0 bases and J by 3 bases, 17 bases remained unmatched. The V gene's germline CDR1 is EGSNGY and CDR2 YDSYNSKV. The CDR3 DNA sequence: TGTGCCACCTGGGACGGGAGGTCGCCCCCTAGGAGTTATTATAAGAAACTCTTT. Its protein product is CATWDGRSPPRSYYKKLF.

This sequence joins TRGV9 and TRGJ1 or TRGJ2. The CDR3 is 12 residues long. Losses at the gene ends were 4 bases for V and 7 bases for J; bases not matched to a gene: 7. The germline gives CDR1 GITISATS, CDR2 ISYDGTV (reference sequence). CDR3 residues: CALWESGYKKLF. DNA for the CDR3: TGTGCCTTGTGGGAATCAGGATATAAGAAACTCTTT.

This clone was observed a single time. One base away lies a much larger clone, so this may be a sequencing read error. Other DNA sequences from this sample encode an identical CDR3 as well. The V gene is TRGV8, the J gene TRGJ1 or TRGJ2. The J gene, absent from TCRdb, was called here by matching the DNA to germline. The CDR3 is 13 residues long. In germline, CDR1 is VENAVY, CDR2 YDSYNSRV. The V segment lost 0 bases and the J segment 3 bases; nucleotides outside the gene matches: 2. In nucleotides, the CDR3 is TGTGCCACCTGGGATAGGAGTTATTATAAGAAACTCTTT. Its protein product is CATWDRSYYKKLF.

This clone showed up just a few times. The chain links TRGV3 to TRGJ1 or TRGJ2. Germline-derived CDR1 and CDR2 are VTNTFY and YDVSTARD (reference sequence). This CDR3 region has 14 residues. V lost 1 base to trimming and J lost 0 bases; unmatched junction nucleotides: 3. The CDR3 sequence: CATWDSVNYYKKLF. CDR3 in DNA: TGTGCCACCTGGGACAGCGTGAATTATTATAAGAAACTCTTT.

V is TRGV2 and J is TRGJP2. Matching the DNA to germline supplied the J gene, which TCRdb does not give. The V gene's germline CDR1 is EGSNGY and CDR2 YDSYNSKV. The CDR3 sequence is 11 residues long. Trimming took 6 bases from V and 7 from J; bases not matched to a gene: 2. Here the CDR3 DNA reads TGTGCCACCTGGCTTGATTGGATCAAGACGTTT. Amino acid sequence: CATWLDWIKTF.

This sequence joins TRGV5 and TRGJ1 or TRGJ2. No J gene was available from TCRdb, and it was assigned here by a germline match of the DNA. J gave up 12 bases and V 0 bases, and 8 bases lay outside the gene matches. There are 12 residues in the CDR3. Germline V lookup: CDR1 VINAFY, CDR2 YDVSNSKD. The DNA for the CDR3 is TGTGCCACCTGGGACAGGCCCTATGGGAAACTCTTT. Its protein product is CATWDRPYGKLF.

V usage is TRGV5 and J usage is TRGJ1 or TRGJ2. The J gene, missing from TCRdb, was assigned here through DNA to germline matching. CDR1 and CDR2 from the germline V gene are VINAFY and YDVSNSKD. CDR3 length equals 11 residues. J gave up 8 bases and V 5 bases, and 6 bases lay outside the gene matches. This chain's CDR3 is CATWVLHKKLF. The CDR3 DNA sequence: TGTGCCACCTGGGTCTTACATAAGAAACTCTTT.

This clone was seen only once. The chain couples TRGV8 to TRGJ1 or TRGJ2. The J gene, absent from TCRdb, was called here by matching the DNA to germline. The J segment lost 7 bases and the V segment lost 2 bases, leaving 11 bases of the junction unmatched. This CDR3 has 14 residues. Germline V CDR1 and CDR2: VENAVY, YDSYNSRV. The CDR3 loop is CATWDMAARYKKLF. The CDR3 DNA sequence: TGTGCCACCTGGGATATGGCGGCGAGATATAAGAAACTCTTT.

The genes are TRGV3 and TRGJ1 or TRGJ2. No J gene is reported in TCRdb; it was inferred here by comparing the DNA with germline. The germline CDR1 and CDR2 sequences are VTNTFY and YDVSTARD (reference sequence). This CDR3 has 15 residues. The V gene end was trimmed by 0 bases and the J gene end by 9 bases; junction bases not matched to a gene: 14. The DNA for the CDR3 is TGTGCCACCTGGGACAGGCCTTCCTTAATGAGTAAGAAACTCTTT. Its protein product is CATWDRPSLMSKKLF.

The chain has TRGV3 and TRGJ1 or TRGJ2. TCRdb is silent on the J gene; assignment here came from matching the DNA to germline. V shed 5 bases, J shed 8 bases, and the junction held 12 bases outside the gene matches. From germline, CDR1 is VTNTFY and CDR2 YDVSTARD (reference sequence). The length of the CDR3 is 13 residues. DNA for the CDR3: TGTGCCACCTGGGCCCGTAAACGGGATAAGAAACTCTTT. It codes for CATWARKRDKKLF.

This chain joins TRGV9 and TRGJ1 or TRGJ2. The CDR3 spans 11 residues. CDR1 and CDR2 (germline): GITISATS, ISYDGTV (reference sequence). The V segment lost 6 bases and the J segment 6 bases; nucleotides outside the gene matches: 5. CDR3 residues: CALWRGYKKLF. The CDR3 nucleotides read TGTGCCTTGTGGAGGGGTTATAAGAAACTCTTT.

This clone appeared a few times. The genes are TRGV4 and TRGJ1 or TRGJ2. V was clipped by 4 bases and J by 11 bases; unmatched bases: 8. This CDR3 region has 11 residues. The germline gives CDR1 EGSTGY, CDR2 YDSYTSSV. The CDR3 protein is CATWEGPQKLF. The DNA of the CDR3 is TGTGCCACCTGGGAGGGGCCACAGAAACTCTTT.

This clone occurred a few times. The same CDR3 can be traced to other DNA sequences in this sample. The V gene is TRGV9, the J gene TRGJ1 or TRGJ2. The CDR3 consists of 14 residues. CDR1 and CDR2 from the germline V gene are GITISATS and ISYDGTV (reference sequence). V lost 1 base, J lost 0 bases, and 3 bases stayed unmatched. CDR3 loop: CALWEVRNYYKKLF. The CDR3 region has the DNA TGTGCCTTGTGGGAGGTCAGGAATTATTATAAGAAACTCTTT.

The V gene is TRGV9, the J gene TRGJ1 or TRGJ2. Matching the DNA to germline supplied the J gene, which TCRdb does not give. Germline V lookup: CDR1 GITISATS, CDR2 ISYDGTV (reference sequence). The CDR3 length is 11 residues. V shed 10 bases and J 2 bases; nucleotides not matched to a gene: 5. CDR3 bases: TGTGCCTTAGACCATTATTATAAGAAACTCTTT. Translation gives CALDHYYKKLF.

The chain employs TRGV9 and TRGJP. The J gene, absent from TCRdb, was called here by matching the DNA to germline. The V gene end was trimmed by 0 bases and the J gene end by 7 bases; junction bases not matched to a gene: 6. Germline CDR1 reads GITISATS; CDR2 reads ISYDGTV (reference sequence). This CDR3 region has 17 residues. CDR3 in DNA: TGTGCCTTGTGGGAGGTGCGTTCTGAGTTGGGCAAAAAAATCAAGGTATTT. It translates to CALWEVRSELGKKIKVF.

For this clone: The sample has other DNA sequences that encode this CDR3 too. The chain couples TRGV5 to TRGJ1 or TRGJ2. Because TCRdb records no J gene, it was assigned here through a match of the DNA to germline. CDR3 length: 12 residues. J gave up 9 bases and V 0 bases, and 5 bases lay outside the gene matches. CDR1 and CDR2 (germline): VINAFY, YDVSNSKD. The CDR3 spells CATWDRRGKKLF. In DNA, the CDR3 is TGTGCCACCTGGGACAGGCGGGGTAAGAAACTCTTT.

This chain uses TRGV5 with TRGJ1 or TRGJ2. The J gene, missing from TCRdb, was assigned here through DNA to germline matching. Germline lookup yields CDR1 VINAFY and CDR2 YDVSNSKD. This CDR3 contains 21 residues. V shed 1 base and J 2 bases; nucleotides not matched to a gene: 26. The CDR3 DNA reads TGTGCCACCTGGGACAGTAACTTACCTAGGATTTTGTCGAAGGATTATTATAAGAAACTCTTT. Its protein is CATWDSNLPRILSKDYYKKLF.

The chain links TRGV3 to TRGJP2. The CDR3 runs to 15 residues. The V segment lost 0 bases and the J segment 11 bases; nucleotides outside the gene matches: 12. Germline CDR1 reads VTNTFY; CDR2 reads YDVSTARD (reference sequence). The CDR3 sequence: CATWDRPGQAWIKTF. The CDR3 nucleotides are TGTGCCACCTGGGACAGGCCGGGTCAGGCGTGGATCAAGACGTTT.

This clone was recorded a few times. The chain uses TRGV4 and TRGJ1 or TRGJ2. CDR1 and CDR2 (germline): EGSTGY, YDSYTSSV. The V and J ends lost 0 bases and 7 bases, in that order; junction bases with no gene match: 6. The CDR3 covers 13 residues. This CDR3 is CATWDGLGYKKLF. In DNA, the CDR3 is TGTGCCACCTGGGATGGGCTGGGGTATAAGAAACTCTTT.

The chain is built from TRGV5 and TRGJ1 or TRGJ2. The V and J ends lost 0 bases and 3 bases, in that order; junction bases with no gene match: 14. The CDR3 contains 17 residues. CDR1 is VINAFY and CDR2 is YDVSNSKD in the germline V gene. Here the CDR3 reads CATWDRLGISFYYKKLF. CDR3 in DNA: TGTGCCACCTGGGACAGGCTGGGGATTTCCTTTTATTATAAGAAACTCTTT.